The next 28 T cell receptor beta chains were all read from a single sample in a study of graft-versus-host responses after intestinal transplantation. Which antigens these TCRs recognize remains unknown. Profiling relied on immunoSEQ multiplex PCR, and the TCRdb table lists in-frame clones only, not all of them. The sample has about 59,000 clones, around 92% seen once. The sample here was unstimulated CD4+ T cells sorted from spleen or lymph node cells, taken before transplant. These receptors all come from a human donor who was the organ donor for an intestinal transplant.

The chain recombines TRBV18 with TRBJ1-6; perhaps TRBD1 as D (6 bases). V lost 6 bases to trimming and J lost 7 bases, with 16 bases between them. The CDR3 has 15 residues. Germline V gives CDR1 KGHSH, CDR2 LQKENI. The CDR3 region is CASSLAAGANSPLHF. The CDR3 nucleotides are TGTGCCAGCTCTTTGGCGGCAGGGGCGAATTCACCCCTCCACTTT.

The chain links TRBV5-1 to TRBJ1-4; possible D gene TRBD1, 6 bases. Trimming pared 9 bases from V and 3 bases from J, leaving 18 bases between. The CDR3 sequence is 15 residues long. Per the germline V gene, CDR1 is SGHRS and CDR2 is YFSETQ. CDR3 loop: CATKNGGDPNEKLFF. Here the CDR3 DNA reads TGCGCCACCAAAAATGGGGGCGATCCTAATGAAAAACTGTTTTTT.

This clone occurred once. The CDR3 DNA follows: TGTGCCTGGAGTGTAGCCAGGGTCCAACCTATGAACACTGAAGCTTTCTTT. This encodes CAWSVARVQPMNTEAFF. The V and J genes are TRBV30 and TRBJ1-1; TRBD1 is a possible D gene (5 bases). The CDR3 contains 17 residues. The germline V gene encodes CDR1 GTSNPN and CDR2 SVGIG (reference sequence). V shed 0 bases and J shed 0 bases, with 17 bases lying between them.

V gene TRBV7-2 combines with J gene TRBJ2-3; 14 bases are a match to TRBD2. J lost 6 bases, V lost 4 bases, and 12 bases had no gene match. The CDR3 has 18 residues. Germline V gene data show CDR1 as SGHTA and CDR2 as FQGNSA. The CDR3 reads CASSSGTSGGRPWDTQYF. As DNA, the CDR3 is TGTGCCAGCAGCTCCGGGACTAGCGGGGGCCGACCCTGGGATACGCAGTATTTT.

V is TRBV18 and J is TRBJ1-2; possible D gene TRBD1, 6 bases. V gave up 4 bases and J gave up 7 bases, with 13 bases separating them. Germline V CDR1 and CDR2: KGHSH, LQKENI. The CDR3 is made up of 13 amino acids. The CDR3 here is CASSQQTGGGYTF. CDR3 in DNA: TGTGCCAGCTCACAACAGACAGGCGGTGGCTACACCTTC.

V is TRBV4-2 and J is TRBJ1-2; 10 bases agree with TRBD1. CDR3 size: 15 residues. The V gene end was trimmed by 1 base and the J gene end by 1 base; junction bases not matched to a gene: 0. The germline V gene encodes CDR1 LGHNA and CDR2 YNFKEQ. CDR3 DNA: TGTGCCAGCAGCCAAGGGACAGGGGGTAACTATGGCTACACCTTC. Amino acids: CASSQGTGGNYGYTF.

This chain links TRBV19 with TRBJ2-6; D unresolved. Trimming shortened V by 2 bases and J by 0 bases, and 11 bases separated the two germline ends. Per the germline V gene, CDR1 is LNHDA and CDR2 is SQIVND (reference sequence). The CDR3 totals 17 residues. This chain's CDR3 is CASSIQSSSSGANVLTF. As DNA, the CDR3 is TGTGCCAGTAGTATACAGAGCTCTTCCTCTGGGGCCAACGTCCTGACTTTC.

This chain uses TRBV9 with TRBJ1-5; D is unresolved. V gave up 0 bases and J gave up 2 bases, with 6 bases separating them. CDR3 length: 14 amino acids. Germline CDR1 reads SGDLS; CDR2 reads YYNGEE. Written as DNA, the CDR3 is TGTGCCAGCAGCGTAGGGGTGGGCAATCAGCCCCAGCATTTT. Protein product: CASSVGVGNQPQHF.

The rearrangement uses TRBV29-1 and TRBJ1-2; TRBD1 aligns across 9 bases. V was pared by 7 bases and J by 8 bases, with 8 bases of the junction left unmatched. This CDR3 region has 12 residues. Looked up from germline, CDR1 is SQVTM and CDR2 is ANQGSEA. CDR3 loop: CSATDRGEGYTF. As DNA, the CDR3 is TGCAGCGCTACAGACAGGGGGGAGGGCTACACCTTC. Full variable domain (outside the CDR3, taken from reference TRBV29-1 and TRBJ1-2): SAVISQKPSRDICQRGTSLTIQCQVDSQVTMMFWYRQQPGQSLTLIATANQGSEATYESGFVIDKFPISRPNLTFSTLTVSNMSPEDSSIYLCSATDRGEGYTFGSGTRLTVV.

This sequence joins TRBV10-3 and TRBJ2-2, with D maybe TRBD2 (6 bases). Germline V gene sequence: CDR1 ENHRY, CDR2 SYGVKD. The CDR3 loop spans 12 amino acids. V was shortened by 3 bases and J by 7 bases, with 6 bases between the two germline ends. CDR3 residues: CAISDGGGELFF. In DNA form, the CDR3 reads TGTGCCATCAGTGACGGGGGCGGGGAGCTGTTTTTT.

This clone was detected once. The chain joins TRBV29-1 to TRBJ2-5; possibly TRBD1 for D (6 bases). The CDR3 consists of 13 residues. Germline loops: CDR1 SQVTM, CDR2 ANQGSEA. V was pared by 5 bases and J by 2 bases, with 12 bases between. This CDR3 reads CSVLRTAQETQYF. CDR3 DNA: TGCAGCGTTCTACGGACAGCGCAAGAGACCCAGTACTTC.

The chain recombines TRBV5-6 with TRBJ1-3; 8 positions match TRBD1. Germline assignment: CDR1 SGHDT and CDR2 YYEEEE. The CDR3 has 16 residues. The junction had 10 bases not matched to a gene; V was cut back by 6 bases and J by 2 bases. This CDR3 is CASTRRRTGTGNTIYF. CDR3 bases: TGTGCCAGCACCCGACGGAGGACAGGGACTGGAAACACCATATATTTT.

The CDR3 coding sequence is TGTGCCATCAGTGAACTAGCGGGGGGGCCCCGGTTCTTC. Encoded protein: CAISELAGGPRFF. The J gene is TRBJ2-1, the V gene TRBV10-3; TRBD2 matches at 13 bases. This CDR3 has 13 residues. The V segment lost 3 bases and the J segment 15 bases; nucleotides outside the gene matches: 5. The germline gives CDR1 ENHRY, CDR2 SYGVKD.

V and J are TRBV18 and TRBJ2-7, with 10 bases that match TRBD2. CDR1 KGHSH and CDR2 LQKENI come from the germline V gene. This CDR3 region has 16 residues. J gave up 4 bases and V 1 base, and 7 bases lay outside the gene matches. The CDR3 protein is CASSPLTGTSVYEQYF. In DNA form, the CDR3 reads TGTGCCAGCTCACCACTTACCGGGACTAGCGTGTACGAGCAGTACTTC.

V usage is TRBV5-6 and J usage is TRBJ2-5, with unresolved D. Germline V gene lookup returns CDR1 SGHDT and CDR2 YYEEEE. The ends were cut back, 4 bases at V and 4 bases at J, with 8 bases in the middle. This CDR3 has 12 residues. The CDR3 reads CASSLDGETQYF. The CDR3 DNA reads as TGTGCCAGCAGCCTAGACGGAGAGACCCAGTACTTC.

The chain employs TRBV14 and TRBJ2-5; maybe TRBD2 (6 bases). Germline V gives CDR1 SGHDN, CDR2 FVKESK. V lost 4 bases and J 5 bases, leaving 26 bases between the germline ends. This CDR3 has 18 amino acids. The CDR3 here is CASSPRDWSHGSPETQYF. The CDR3 DNA follows: TGTGCCAGCAGCCCTCGGGACTGGTCTCATGGCTCCCCCGAGACCCAGTACTTC.

J is TRBJ2-7 and V is TRBV6-1, with D unclear. The CDR3 has 11 residues. The V gene's germline CDR1 is MNHNS and CDR2 SASEGT. Here the CDR3 DNA reads TGTGGCACCACCAGAGGCCTCGAGCAGTACTTC. It yields the protein CGTTRGLEQYF.

The chain carries TRBV7-3 and TRBJ2-1; 13 nucleotides agree with TRBD2. The CDR3 covers 17 residues. Germline V gives CDR1 SGHTA, CDR2 FQGTGA. Trimming at V came to 2 bases and at J to 6 bases, leaving 7 bases not matched to a gene. The CDR3 spells CASSLGPGLAGLNEQFF. CDR3 nucleotide sequence: TGTGCCAGCAGCTTAGGTCCGGGACTAGCGGGGCTCAATGAGCAGTTCTTC.

V and J are TRBV5-4 and TRBJ1-2; no reliable D call. V was shortened by 0 bases and J by 5 bases, with 14 bases between the two germline ends. Germline V gene lookup returns CDR1 SGHNT and CDR2 YYREEE (reference sequence). The CDR3 extends over 15 amino acids. CDR3 nucleotide sequence: TGTGCCAGCAGCTTGGCCAGGAACGGCATATATGGCTACACCTTC. It codes for CASSLARNGIYGYTF.

This chain uses TRBV6-1 with TRBJ2-5, with 7 positions matching TRBD1. The J call may be incorrect, as the DNA end agrees better with TRBJ2-7. The CDR3 spans 14 residues. Germline lookup yields CDR1 MNHNS and CDR2 SASEGT. In DNA form, the CDR3 reads TGTGCCAGCAGTTTGTCGACAGGGACCTACGAGCAGTACTTC. Encoded protein: CASSLSTGTYEQYF.

CDR3 amino acids: CASSVQVPNTEAFF. DNA for the CDR3: TGCGCCAGCAGCGTACAGGTGCCGAACACTGAAGCTTTCTTT. This chain links TRBV5-1 with TRBJ1-1, with D possibly being TRBD1 (5 bases). Trimming shortened V by 4 bases and J by 1 base, and 11 bases separated the two germline ends. CDR3 size: 14 residues. Germline CDR1 reads SGHRS; CDR2 reads YFSETQ. The variable domain in full, with the rest retrieved from reference TRBV5-1 and TRBJ1-1, is KAGVTQTPRYLIKTRGQQVTLSCSPISGHRSVSWYQQTPGQGLQFLFEYFSETQRNKGNFPGRFSGRQFSNSRSEMNVSTLELGDSALYLCASSVQVPNTEAFFGQGTRLTVV.

This chain links TRBV18 with TRBJ1-4; D is perhaps TRBD1 (5 bases). Germline V gives CDR1 KGHSH, CDR2 LQKENI. The ends were cut back, 3 bases at V and 4 bases at J, with 12 bases in the middle. CDR3 size: 15 residues. CDR3 bases: TGTGCCAGCTCACCCTACGGGGCGGGTAATGAAAAACTGTTTTTT. This codes for CASSPYGAGNEKLFF.

This chain links TRBV7-9 with TRBJ1-2; 10 nucleotides line up with TRBD1. Germline CDR1 and CDR2: SEHNR and FQNEAQ (reference sequence). This CDR3 contains 15 residues. V lost 4 bases to trimming and J lost 3 bases; unmatched junction nucleotides: 5. CDR3 sequence: CASSYGTGEDYGYTF. The CDR3 DNA reads as TGTGCCAGCAGCTACGGGACAGGGGAGGACTATGGCTACACCTTC.

This rearrangement joins TRBV6-1 to TRBJ2-2, with a weak D call TRBD1 (6 bases). The germline V gene encodes CDR1 MNHNS and CDR2 SASEGT. V was clipped by 6 bases and J by 2 bases, with 13 bases between them. This CDR3 is built from 15 residues. The CDR3 coding sequence is TGTGCCAGCAGAGCCGGGACAAAAAACACCGGGGAGCTGTTTTTT. It translates to CASRAGTKNTGELFF.

This chain joins TRBV6-5 and TRBJ1-1; 9 nucleotides agree with TRBD1. The CDR3 has 16 amino acids. The germline V gene encodes CDR1 MNHEY and CDR2 SVGAGI. Losses at the gene ends were 4 bases for V and 3 bases for J; bases not matched to a gene: 9. CDR3 sequence: CASSSQGAGDYTEAFF. CDR3 in DNA: TGTGCCAGCAGTTCACAGGGGGCTGGGGACTACACTGAAGCTTTCTTT.

V is TRBV11-3 and J is TRBJ2-5, with 9 bases identical to TRBD1. Germline V lookup: CDR1 SGHNT, CDR2 YENEEA. With 5 bases clipped from V and 5 bases from J, the junction kept 9 bases outside the gene matches. The CDR3 is 15 amino acids. The CDR3 DNA sequence: TGTGCCAGCAGCCTGGGGACAGGGAAGAAGGAGACCCAGTACTTC. Protein product: CASSLGTGKKETQYF.

V gene TRBV6-1 combines with J gene TRBJ2-7, with D hard to call. V gave up 1 base and J gave up 2 bases, with 3 bases separating them. Germline CDR1 and CDR2: MNHNS and SASEGT. CDR3 length equals 12 residues. DNA for the CDR3: TGTGCCAGCAGTGAAGACACCTACGAGCAGTACTTC. Translating it yields CASSEDTYEQYF.

This clone was seen a handful of times. J is TRBJ1-3 and V is TRBV5-6, with D unresolved. The CDR3 covers 11 residues. Germline values: CDR1 SGHDT, CDR2 YYEEEE. V was shortened by 4 bases and J by 4 bases, with 3 bases between the two germline ends. CDR3 protein: CASSKGNTIYF. In DNA, the CDR3 is TGTGCCAGCAGCAAGGGAAACACCATATATTTT.